This T cell receptor (beta chain) stems from a study of T-cell memory formation after mild COVID-19. This clonotype has only a few counts. Germline lookup yields CDR1 SGHDN and CDR2 FVKESK. V was clipped by 4 bases and J by 6 bases, with 18 bases between them. This CDR3 is built from 15 residues. TCRdb independently ran MiXCR on the 5' RACE reads; one entry per CDR3 protein. The sample carries more than 350,000 distinct CDR3 sequences, approximately 21% recorded once. The clonotype originates from an adult woman who had mild COVID-19 (a few samples of this study predate the infection). Cell type and time point are not known. Sequencing used PBMCs or a T cell subset sorted from them (not recorded which). The V call is TRBV14, the J call TRBJ1-2, with D hard to call. The CDR3 DNA is TGTGCCAGCAGCCCGGACGGAGACTGGTTCCATGGCTACACCTTC. The encoded protein is CASSPDGDWFHGYTF.